This T cell receptor (beta chain) was captured by sequencing in a study of T cell responses to AZD1222 COVID-19 vaccine. Study-wide context: Second doses that came at about 4 or about 12 weeks were put together.

The CDR3 has 15 residues. V dropped 1 base and J dropped 2; count of bases not matched to a gene: 3. Germline V gene data show CDR1 as SGHTA and CDR2 as FQGNSA. Points from the study as a whole: Donors skewed white British and female; clonal diversity was possibly underestimated. Spike-specific TCRs gained breadth and depth after people received two AZD1222 doses. The CD4 TCRs associated with vaccination extended across spike and predominated at 160-218 and 743-854.

Produced via immunoSEQ multiplex PCR; TCRdb's table is partial and in-frame only. Seen here are about 140,000 clones, about 93% observed once, and the top ten hold approximately 4.9%. Of note for this clone: As yet, its antigen is unknown.

The gene calls are TRBV7-2 and TRBJ2-3; TRBD2 matches at 7 bases. Material: peripheral blood, obtained on day 0 of AZD1222 vaccination. The clonotype originates from an adult in good health. Here the CDR3 reads CASSLVAGVTDTQYF. DNA for the CDR3: TGTGCCAGCAGCTTAGTTGCGGGGGTCACAGATACGCAGTATTTT.